The text below deals with one TCR beta chain. Its antigen is as yet unknown. PCR employed 60 Vbeta and 13 Jbeta primers. TCRdb's table, derived via immunoSEQ multiplex PCR, lists solely in-frame clones and lacks some. The sample lists about 92,000 clones, around 85% occurring once. V lost 0 bases, J lost 3 bases, and 11 bases stayed unmatched. From germline, CDR1 is SGHRS and CDR2 YFSETQ. CDR3 length: 17 amino acids. The record originates from a study of cytomegalovirus exposure and HLA in healthy donors. Study-level points and caveats: A few chains linked to CMV were shown in vitro to be specific for CMV antigens.

The receptor's source is a girl aged 2 to 10 in good health and CMV-seropositive. Sequenced input: PBMCs. The V and J genes are TRBV5-1 and TRBJ2-7; 8 positions match TRBD1. The CDR3 spells CASSLAAGTGVFYEQYF. CDR3 coding DNA: TGCGCCAGCAGCTTGGCCGCCGGGACAGGAGTATTCTACGAGCAGTACTTC.